The rows below give T cell receptor beta chains drawn from one sample of a study of blood T cell repertoires in COVID-19. The assay was immunoSEQ multiplex PCR, and TCRdb's table has in-frame clones only and misses some. This table holds approximately 39,000 clones, approximately 94% found once. Material for sequencing was peripheral blood. The receptor source for this set is a human donor with active COVID-19. The donor label of this sample is uncertain. Both conserved end residues are part of each CDR3. The D gene is left open where the match is weak. Clone size is stated in some rows and not others, as once, few, many or a class when expanded.

CDR3 DNA | CDR3 protein | J gene | clone size | D gene | V gene
TGTGCCAGTAGTATTAATAGATTAGGGGAGCTGTTTTTT | CASSINRLGELFF | TRBJ2-2 | NA | NA | TRBV19
TGTGCCAGCAGCTCGGGGGAGCGGGAAAATACGCAGTATTTT | CASSSGERENTQYF | TRBJ2-3 | once | TRBD2 | TRBV7-2
TGTGCCAGCAGCCGTACTCCGAACACCGGGGAGCTGTTTTTT | CASSRTPNTGELFF | TRBJ2-2 | NA | NA | TRBV5-4
TGCGCCAGCAGCGCCAGGGACACTGAAGCTTTCTTT | CASSARDTEAFF | TRBJ1-1 | NA | NA | TRBV4-1
TGCGCCAGCAGCTTGATTCCGGGACAGGGGAAACTGTTTTTT | CASSLIPGQGKLFF | TRBJ1-4 | NA | TRBD1 | TRBV5-1
TGTGCCAGCGCAGACAGGGATGGTGGGGTTTCACCCCTCCACTTT | CASADRDGGVSPLHF | TRBJ1-6 | NA | TRBD1 | TRBV19
TGTGCCAGTAGTATCTCGTCGACCCGGACAGGGTTCTACGAGCAGTACTTC | CASSISSTRTGFYEQYF | TRBJ2-7 | NA | TRBD1 | TRBV19
TGCGCCAGCAGCGTTCCAATAGCGGGGGGTTTAGGAGAGACCCAGTACTTC | CASSVPIAGGLGETQYF | TRBJ2-5 | NA | TRBD2 | TRBV10-1
TGTGCCAGTAGTTCCGGGACAGGCACCTACGAGCAGTACTTC | CASSSGTGTYEQYF | TRBJ2-7 | few | TRBD1 | TRBV19
TGTGCCAGCAGCCCCGGACTAGCGGGGGTCGATACGCAGTATTTT | CASSPGLAGVDTQYF | TRBJ2-3 | NA | TRBD2 | TRBV6-6
TGTGCCAGCAGTTCTGTGGGGGGGTCGACCTACGAGCAGTACTTC | CASSSVGGSTYEQYF | TRBJ2-7 | NA | TRBD2 | TRBV6-2/TRBV6-3
TGTGCCAGCTCACCACTCGAACTAGCGGGGGTGGAGACCCAGTACTTC | CASSPLELAGVETQYF | TRBJ2-5 | NA | TRBD2 | TRBV18
TGCGCCAGCAGCTCCCCGGGACAGGGGGAGGAGACCCAGTACTTC | CASSSPGQGEETQYF | TRBJ2-5 | NA | TRBD1 | TRBV5-1
TGTGCCAGCAGTTTATGGGGTGAACTAGCGGGAGATACCGGGGAGCTGTTTTTT | CASSLWGELAGDTGELFF | TRBJ2-2 | NA | TRBD2 | TRBV11-2
TGTGCCAGCAGTTTAGACTTCCTGGTTGAAGCTTTCTTT | CASSLDFLVEAFF | TRBJ1-1 | NA | NA | TRBV28
TGTGCCAGCACTCCGGGGATATCTGGGGCCAACGTCCTGACTTTC | CASTPGISGANVLTF | TRBJ2-6 | NA | NA | TRBV5-4
TGTGCCAGCGGATTCCCTAGCGGGAGGTCCCACGAGCAGTACTTC | CASGFPSGRSHEQYF | TRBJ2-7 | NA | TRBD2 | TRBV27
TGTGCCAGCTCTCTAGCTGGCGGGGAAAACTCTGGAAACACCATATATTTT | CASSLAGGENSGNTIYF | TRBJ1-3 | NA | NA | TRBV18
TGTGCCAGCAGCCTATGGACTAGCGGAATCGCGGCTTCGGGCGGGGAGCTGTTTTTT | CASSLWTSGIAASGGELFF | TRBJ2-2 | NA | TRBD2 | TRBV11-2
TGTGCCAGCAGCTCGACTGGGGGGGACTTCTCCTACAATGAGCAGTTCTTC | CASSSTGGDFSYNEQFF | TRBJ2-1 | NA | TRBD2 | TRBV4-2
TGTGCCAGCAGCTTACCAGGGACAGCAGGAGAGCAGTACTTC | CASSLPGTAGEQYF | TRBJ2-7 | NA | TRBD1 | TRBV7-6
TGCGCCAGCAGTGAAGGGGACAGGTTCAATCAGCCCCAGCATTTT | CASSEGDRFNQPQHF | TRBJ1-5 | NA | TRBD1 | TRBV10-2
TGCGCCAGCAGCTTGTTAGGGGTGGACTATGGCTACACCTTC | CASSLLGVDYGYTF | TRBJ1-2 | NA | NA | TRBV5-1
TGTGCCAGTCGCAGTGGGGGCGCCGGCGAGGGCTCGACAAACACCATATATTTT | CASRSGGAGEGSTNTIYF | TRBJ1-3 | NA | NA | TRBV19